A selection of T cell receptor beta chains follows, all from one sample in a study of human T cells and chemical hapten exposure. TCRdb passed the RACE reads through MiXCR, listing each CDR3 protein once. The data show tens of thousands of distinct CDR3 sequences, almost 6% seen once. The sample in question was whole blood, obtained in connection with sensitization to the hapten diphenylcyclopropenone (DPC). These TCRs come from a man aged 25-45 years with alopecia areata. Some clones in this sample may be carry-over from other donors' samples. The CDR3 runs from the conserved cysteine through the conserved F or W. Each record gives: J gene, D gene, clone size, V gene, CDR3 DNA, CDR3 protein. A D gene is named only where the DNA matches it firmly. Some rows have no size entry. The others give once, few or many, or a class for an expanded clone.

TRBJ2-7	-	many	TRBV29-1	TGCAGCGCCGGGGGACAGCTCTCCTACGAGCAGTACTTC	CSAGGQLSYEQYF
TRBJ2-5	TRBD2	many	TRBV7-6	TGTGCCAGCAGCCCCGGGACTAGCGGAGAGACCCAGTACTTC	CASSPGTSGETQYF
TRBJ2-1	-	many	TRBV4-1	TGCGCCAGCAGCCAAGATCAGGGGGGGGGCTCCTACAATGAGCAGTTCTTC	CASSQDQGGGSYNEQFF
TRBJ2-3	TRBD2	many	TRBV12-3/TRBV12-4	TGTGCCAGCAGTTCCCCCCGGCGGGGGGGCGCCGATACGCAGTATTTT	CASSSPRRGGADTQYF
TRBJ2-2	TRBD1	many	TRBV11-2	TGTGCCAGCAGCCCGGGACAGGGAAACACCGGGGAGCTGTTTTTT	CASSPGQGNTGELFF
TRBJ1-1	-	-	TRBV29-1	TGCAGCGTTGAGGCCTGGATGAACACTGAAGCTTTCTTT	CSVEAWMNTEAFF
TRBJ1-6	-	medium-sized	TRBV20-1	TGCAGTGCTGGAAAAAGTTTCCCCCTCCACTTT	CSAGKSFPLHF
TRBJ2-2	TRBD2	many	TRBV4-3	TGCGCCAGCAGCCAAGAACCGCGAGGGAGGGCCCCCGGCGGGGAGCTGTTTTTT	CASSQEPRGRAPGGELFF
TRBJ2-1	-	many	TRBV6-5	TGTGCCAGCAGTTACCATTGGACGAACAAGGTCAATGAGCAGTTCTTC	CASSYHWTNKVNEQFF
TRBJ2-2	-	many	TRBV18	TGTGCCAGCTCACCAGGCCCAGGGGATCTAGGGGAGCTGTTTTTT	CASSPGPGDLGELFF
TRBJ2-7	-	many	TRBV23-1	TGCGCCAGCAGTCAATCGGAGACAGTCTCCTACGAGCAGTACTTC	CASSQSETVSYEQYF
TRBJ2-7	TRBD2	many	TRBV2	TGTGCCAGCAGTGAACGTGGTAGCGGGAGCTACGAGCAGTACTTC	CASSERGSGSYEQYF
TRBJ2-7	TRBD1	many	TRBV20-1	TGCAGTGCTAGCCGGGACAGCTACTACGAGCAGTACTTC	CSASRDSYYEQYF